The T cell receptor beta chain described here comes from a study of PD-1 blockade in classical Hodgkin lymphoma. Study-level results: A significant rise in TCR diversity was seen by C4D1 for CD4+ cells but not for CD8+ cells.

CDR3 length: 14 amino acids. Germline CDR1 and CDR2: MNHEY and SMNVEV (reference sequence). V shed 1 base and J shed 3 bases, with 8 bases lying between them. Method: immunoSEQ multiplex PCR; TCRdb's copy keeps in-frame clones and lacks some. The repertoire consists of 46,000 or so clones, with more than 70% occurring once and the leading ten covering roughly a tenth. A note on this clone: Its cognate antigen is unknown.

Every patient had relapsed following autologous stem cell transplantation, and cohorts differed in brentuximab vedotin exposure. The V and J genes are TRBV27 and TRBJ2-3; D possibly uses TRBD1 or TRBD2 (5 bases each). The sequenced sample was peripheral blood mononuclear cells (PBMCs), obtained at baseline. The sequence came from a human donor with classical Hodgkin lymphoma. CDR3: CASSLWDPTDTQYF. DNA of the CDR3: TGTGCCAGCAGTTTATGGGACCCAACAGATACGCAGTATTTT.